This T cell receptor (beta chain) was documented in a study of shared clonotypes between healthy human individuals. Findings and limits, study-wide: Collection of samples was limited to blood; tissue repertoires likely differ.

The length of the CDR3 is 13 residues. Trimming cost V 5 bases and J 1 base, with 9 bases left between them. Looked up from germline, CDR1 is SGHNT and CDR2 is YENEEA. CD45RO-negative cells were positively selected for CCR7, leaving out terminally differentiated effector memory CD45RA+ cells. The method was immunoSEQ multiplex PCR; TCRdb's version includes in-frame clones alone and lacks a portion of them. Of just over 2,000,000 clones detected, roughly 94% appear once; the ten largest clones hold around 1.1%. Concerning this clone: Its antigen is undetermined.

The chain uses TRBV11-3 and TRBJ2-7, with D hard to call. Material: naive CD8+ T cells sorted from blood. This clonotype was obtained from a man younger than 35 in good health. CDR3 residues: CASSTGLSYEQYF. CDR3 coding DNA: TGTGCCAGCAGCACCGGTTTGTCCTACGAGCAGTACTTC.